The rows below give T cell receptor beta chains drawn from one sample of a study of blood T cell repertoires in COVID-19. Generated by immunoSEQ multiplex PCR, the TCRdb table keeps only in-frame clones and is missing some. There are about 250,000 clones in the sample; about 80% occur only once, and 4% to 6% lies in the top ten. Sequenced material: peripheral blood. Receptors originate from a woman of 80 years or more with active or convalescent COVID-19. Each CDR3 is given with its conserved first and last residue.

TRBV6-5,15,TRBJ1-2,CASRPTTGRSYGYTF
TRBV28,15,TRBJ2-2,CASSANRGGPGELFF
TRBV28,14,TRBJ1-6,CASIRQGGNSPLHF
TRBV6-5,14,TRBJ1-2,CASRMTATNYGYTF
TRBV3-1/TRBV3-2,15,TRBJ1-6,CASSQGQGVGSPLHF
TRBV23-1,13,TRBJ1-6,CASSTTPDSPLHF
TRBV18,14,TRBJ2-5,CASSLDRAQETQYF
TRBV6-5,12,TRBJ2-2,CASSYLTGELFF
TRBV6-6,15,TRBJ1-1,CASSYPGQGSAEAFF
TRBV11-2,13,TRBJ1-5,CASSLDTIQPQHF
TRBV19,16,TRBJ2-1,CASSSFWDRLYNEQFF
TRBV12-3/TRBV12-4,13,TRBJ2-2,CASSRDRTGELFF
TRBV7-2,15,TRBJ2-7,CASSLVPGGLYEQYF
TRBV5-1,14,TRBJ2-7,CASSSAGVRDEQYF
TRBV29-1,12,TRBJ2-1,CSVGGTTNEQFF
TRBV19,12,TRBJ1-1,CASSEFRGEAFF
TRBV20-1,11,TRBJ2-7,CSAATGGEQYF
TRBV7-9,14,TRBJ1-3,CASSLSISGNTIYF